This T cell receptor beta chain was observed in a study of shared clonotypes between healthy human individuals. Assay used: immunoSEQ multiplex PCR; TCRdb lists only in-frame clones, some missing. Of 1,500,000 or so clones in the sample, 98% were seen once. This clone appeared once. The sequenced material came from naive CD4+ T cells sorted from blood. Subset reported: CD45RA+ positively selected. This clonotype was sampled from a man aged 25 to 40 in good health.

The chain's CDR3 is CASSLRVLDTQYF. CDR3 DNA: TGTGCCAGCAGCCTCAGGGTTTTGGATACGCAGTATTTT. The genes are TRBV11-3 and TRBJ2-3; the D gene is possibly TRBD1 (5 bases). CDR1 is SGHNT, CDR2 YENEEA, per germline. This CDR3 has 13 amino acids. V was pared by 5 bases and J by 6 bases, with 12 bases between. Full variable domain (remainder filled in from reference TRBV11-3 and TRBJ2-3): EAGVVQSPRYKIIEKKQPVAFWCNPISGHNTLYWYLQNLGQGPELLIRYENEEAVDDSQLPKDRFSAERLKGVDSTLKIQPAELGDSAVYLCASSLRVLDTQYFGPGTRLTVL.